This is a list of T cell receptor beta chains from one sample in a study of neurological immune-mediated disorders. TCRdb passed the 5' RACE reads through MiXCR, listing each CDR3 protein once. The data contain more than 70,000 distinct CDR3 sequences, roughly a tenth of them seen just once; the ten biggest clones take up around a tenth. The sample taken for sequencing was PBMCs. Receptor source: a man in his thirties or forties in good health. Each CDR3 is given with its conserved first and last residue. A D gene is named only where the DNA matches it firmly. Rows give clone size only sometimes, using once, few, many, or a class for an expanded clone.

D,size,J,V,DNA,CDR3
TRBD1,many,TRBJ1-1,TRBV20-1,TGCAGCGCGACAGGGATTGACACTGAAGCTTTCTTT,CSATGIDTEAFF
TRBD1,many,TRBJ2-1,TRBV20-1,TGCAGTGCACCGACAGGGGGCCTCTCCTACAATGAGCAGTTCTTC,CSAPTGGLSYNEQFF
.,many,TRBJ2-3,TRBV7-7,TGTGCCAGCAGCACTTACCCTATGCGGGATCGCACAGATACGCAGTATTTT,CASSTYPMRDRTDTQYF
.,many,TRBJ2-3,TRBV7-9,TGTGCCAGCAGCTTAATAGTGTGGGGCACAGATACGCAGTATTTT,CASSLIVWGTDTQYF
.,many,TRBJ2-3,TRBV29-1,TGCAGCGCCAGGGGCGGGGGAGATACGCAGTATTTT,CSARGGGDTQYF
TRBD2,.,TRBJ2-7,TRBV19,TGTGCCAGTAGTGACGGGACTACTCCTTCCTACGAGCAGTACTTC,CASSDGTTPSYEQYF
.,.,TRBJ2-1,TRBV19,TGTGCCAGTAGTCTAGAGCTCAGGGATGAGCAGTTCTTC,CASSLELRDEQFF
TRBD1,.,TRBJ1-4,TRBV12-3/TRBV12-4,TGTGCCAGCAGTTCCACTGACGGAACAGGGGGCGTAAGGGATGTAAAACTGTTTTTT,CASSSTDGTGGVRDVKLFF
.,many,TRBJ2-7,TRBV7-2,TGTGCCAGCAGCTCCATGAACTACGAGCAGTACTTC,CASSSMNYEQYF
.,many,TRBJ2-6,TRBV7-9,TGTGCCAGCAGCTTAACTGGGGCCAACGTCCTGACTTTC,CASSLTGANVLTF
.,.,TRBJ2-4,TRBV20-1,TGCAGTGCTGTGACGGGGTTCGATCTAGCAAAAAACATTCGGTACTTC,CSAVTGFDLAKNIRYF
.,few,TRBJ1-2,TRBV11-2,TGTGCCAGCAGCTCTGGTCCCAGGGGACCTGTTAACTATGGCTACACCTTC,CASSSGPRGPVNYGYTF
.,.,TRBJ2-7,TRBV20-1,TGCAGTGCTAGAACGAAGGAGCAGTACTTC,CSARTKEQYF
.,.,TRBJ1-1,TRBV5-1,TGCGCCAGCAGCTTGAGAGGGGAGTGGACTGACGCTTTCTTT,CASSLRGEWTDAFF
.,many,TRBJ2-5,TRBV20-1,TGCAGTGCTAGAGTGGCAGGATACCAAGAGACCCAGTACTTC,CSARVAGYQETQYF
.,many,TRBJ1-1,TRBV29-1,TGCAGCGTTGGGGTGAGCAGCAACACTGAAGCTTTCTTT,CSVGVSSNTEAFF
TRBD2,many,TRBJ2-5,TRBV5-1,TGCGCCAGCAGCTTGTTGGCTAGCGGGAGGGCCGGGGAGACCCAGTACTTC,CASSLLASGRAGETQYF
.,many,TRBJ2-7,TRBV20-1,TGCAGTGCTAGAGAAAGACGGAGGACTTCGTACGAGCAGTACTTC,CSARERRRTSYEQYF
.,many,TRBJ2-2,TRBV18,TGTGCCAGCTCACCACTACAGGGGAACACCGGGGAGCTGTTTTTT,CASSPLQGNTGELFF
.,many,TRBJ2-4,TRBV6-5,TGTGCCACCAAACACAGGGCGGACAAAAACATTCAGTACTTC,CATKHRADKNIQYF
TRBD2,many,TRBJ2-1,TRBV20-1,TGCAGTGCTAGAGATAAGGGACTACTGGAGGATGAGCAGTTCTTC,CSARDKGLLEDEQFF
.,many,TRBJ1-5,TRBV12-3/TRBV12-4,TGTGCCAGCAGTAAGAACACAGATAGCAATCAGCCCCAGCATTTT,CASSKNTDSNQPQHF